A single sample gave rise to the 18 T cell receptor beta chains below, sequenced in a study of OX40 agonist ivuxolimab in advanced cancers. The protocol used for the library was the immunoSEQ multiplex PCR assay. The source is immuneACCESS, and TCRdb retained only in-frame sequences with V and J called. Part of the clones is not carried over; for the studies checked, unresolved V genes explain less than half of this, and the remainder is unexplained. Counted in this sample were about 44,000 clones; approximately 88% of them appeared once. The biggest ten clones account for roughly 18% of the sample. The sequences come from CD4+ or CD8+ T cells sorted from blood, collected in a trial of the OX40 agonist ivuxolimab. All receptors come from an adult with an advanced solid tumor such as melanoma, head and neck, liver or kidney cancer.

The genes are TRBV18 and TRBJ2-7, with D hard to call. Per germline, CDR1 KGHSH and CDR2 LQKENI. Deletions cut 2 bases from V and 4 bases from J, with 6 bases between. The CDR3 extends over 12 amino acids. Here the CDR3 DNA reads TGTGCCAGCTCACCAACCCTTTACGAGCAGTACTTC. It encodes CASSPTLYEQYF.

The chain links TRBV6-1 to TRBJ1-5; 8 nucleotides align to TRBD1. V gave up 4 bases and J gave up 4 bases; unmatched junction bases: 3. The CDR3 length is 14 residues. Germline lookup yields CDR1 MNHNS and CDR2 SASEGT. The CDR3 reads CASSVRQGNQPQHF. CDR3 coding DNA: TGTGCCAGCAGTGTTCGACAGGGGAATCAGCCCCAGCATTTT.

The gene calls are TRBV11-2 and TRBJ2-7; 12 nucleotides align to TRBD1. The junction had 5 bases not matched to a gene; V was cut back by 5 bases and J by 6 bases. Looked up from germline, CDR1 is SGHAT and CDR2 is FQNNGV. The CDR3 has 14 amino acids. The CDR3 DNA is TGTGCCAGCAGCCCCCGGGACAGGGGGCCCGAGCAGTACTTC. Translation: CASSPRDRGPEQYF.

The chain employs TRBV11-3 and TRBJ2-3, with 14 bases identical to TRBD2. The V and J ends lost 6 bases and 2 bases, in that order; junction bases with no gene match: 13. Germline lookup yields CDR1 SGHNT and CDR2 YENEEA. This CDR3 comprises 19 residues. The CDR3 protein is CASSHPTSGGGEITDTQYF. The DNA for the CDR3 is TGTGCCAGCAGTCATCCGACTAGCGGGGGGGGAGAAATCACAGATACGCAGTATTTT.

CDR3 nucleotide sequence: TGTGCCAGCTCGGGAGACAGGGGCACCGGGGAGCTGTTTTTT. This gives the protein CASSGDRGTGELFF. The rearrangement uses TRBV5-6 and TRBJ2-2, with 8 bases that match TRBD1. This CDR3 is 14 amino acids long. With V trimmed by 7 bases and J by 4 bases, 6 bases remained unmatched. CDR1 and CDR2 from the germline V gene are SGHDT and YYEEEE.

The chain couples TRBV2 to TRBJ2-7, with 7 bases aligning to TRBD1. The CDR3 runs 13 residues. Per the germline V gene, CDR1 is SNHLY and CDR2 is FYNNEI. The CDR3 DNA is TGTGCCAGCAGGGAAGGACAGGAGTACGAGCAGTACGTC. It translates to CASREGQEYEQYV.

V gene TRBV9 combines with J gene TRBJ2-3; the match to TRBD2 covers 14 bases. The germline V gene encodes CDR1 SGDLS and CDR2 YYNGEE. This CDR3 spans 16 amino acids. Germline trimming cut 3 bases from V and 3 bases from J; bases unmatched to any gene: 3. The CDR3 bases are TGTGCCAGCAGCGCCCGGACTAGCGGGGGGACAGATACGCAGTATTTT. This translates into CASSARTSGGTDTQYF.

The CDR3 region has the DNA TGTGCCAGCAGATGGGGGAAGGAACTGTTTTTT. This gives the protein CASRWGKELFF. The gene calls are TRBV7-9 and TRBJ1-4, with D tentatively TRBD1 (5 bases). The germline V gene has CDR1 SEHNR and CDR2 FQNEAQ (reference sequence). This CDR3 has 11 residues. Trimming took 6 bases from V and 12 from J, leaving 11 bases between them. Based on the CDR3 plus reference TRBV7-9 and TRBJ1-4, the full variable domain is DTGVSQNPRHKITKRGQNVTFRCDPISEHNRLYWYRQTLGQGPEFLTYFQNEAQLEKSRLLSDRFSAERPKGSFSTLEIQRTEQGDSAMYLCASRWGKELFFGSGTQLSVL.

V gene TRBV1 combines with J gene TRBJ2-2; the table's D call TRBD1 went unverified against the DNA. TRBV1 is shown as a pseudogene. This CDR3 comprises 16 residues. CDR3: CTSSQENGSLTGELFF. DNA of the CDR3: TGCACCAGCAGCCAAGAAAATGGCTCTCTCACCGGGGAGCTGTTTTTT.

The V gene is TRBV11-2, the J gene TRBJ1-3; D gene unclear. The length of the CDR3 is 15 residues. V dropped 1 base and J dropped 0 bases, with 7 bases sitting between them. Looked up from germline, CDR1 is SGHAT and CDR2 is FQNNGV. The DNA of the CDR3 is TGTGCCAGCAGCTTAGGCCCCAGCTCTGGAAACACCATATATTTT. This encodes CASSLGPSSGNTIYF.

V gene TRBV7-6 combines with J gene TRBJ2-3; the D is unclear. The CDR3 contains 16 residues. Germline lookup yields CDR1 SGHVS and CDR2 FNYEAQ. V lost 5 bases, J lost 3 bases, and 18 bases lay in between. The CDR3, as DNA: TGTGCCAGCAGCCCCCCGTCGGGCGTAGGGACAGATACGCAGTATTTT. Protein product: CASSPPSGVGTDTQYF.

By share, this clone ranks as medium-sized. The genes are TRBV16 and TRBJ2-7; D is unresolved. From germline, CDR1 is KGHSY and CDR2 FQNENV. This CDR3 is built from 15 residues. V lost 0 bases to trimming and J lost 7 bases, with 16 bases between them. This chain's CDR3 is CASSQSDMYPPEQYF. DNA of the CDR3: TGTGCCAGCAGCCAATCCGACATGTATCCGCCGGAGCAGTACTTC. The whole variable domain, filled in from reference TRBV16 and TRBJ2-7, reads GEEVAQTPKHLVRGEGQKAKLYCAPIKGHSYVFWYQQVLKNEFKFLISFQNENVFDETGMPKERFSAKCLPNSPCSLEIQATKLEDSAVYFCASSQSDMYPPEQYFGPGTRLTVT.

The chain couples TRBV5-4 to TRBJ2-7; TRBD1 is a possible D gene (5 bases). Trimming cost V 0 bases and J 7 bases, with 11 bases left between them. Looked up from germline, CDR1 is SGHNT and CDR2 is YYREEE (reference sequence). The CDR3 runs to 13 residues. The CDR3 DNA sequence: TGTGCCAGCAGCTTGGCAGGGCTAAGGGAGCAGTACGTC. It yields the protein CASSLAGLREQYV.

This clone came up once. V is TRBV4-3 and J is TRBJ2-2; TRBD1 matches 9 bases. Germline values: CDR1 LGHNA, CDR2 YSLEER. The CDR3 runs to 17 residues. The V and J ends lost 3 bases and 2 bases, in that order; junction bases with no gene match: 7. CDR3 sequence (DNA): TGCGCCAGCAGCCAGCACAGGGGGCCGACAAACACCGGGGAGCTGTTTTTT. As protein: CASSQHRGPTNTGELFF.

The rearrangement uses TRBV14 and TRBJ2-7; D unresolved. The germline gives CDR1 SGHDN, CDR2 FVKESK. The V end was cut by 8 bases, the J end by 5 bases, with 16 bases between. The CDR3 extends over 13 amino acids. The CDR3 here is CASRREQVHEQYV. The CDR3 nucleotides are TGTGCCAGCCGAAGAGAGCAGGTCCACGAGCAGTACGTC.

The J gene is TRBJ2-7, the V gene TRBV16; D unclear. The V gene lost 3 bases and the J gene lost 4 bases, with 16 bases spanning the gap. The germline V gene encodes CDR1 KGHSY and CDR2 FQNENV. The CDR3 has 15 amino acids. CDR3 amino acids: CASSHGRQARYEQYF. CDR3 sequence (DNA): TGTGCCAGCAGCCATGGAAGGCAGGCAAGATACGAGCAGTACTTC.

The chain carries TRBV7-8 and TRBJ2-5; TRBD1 aligns across 8 bases. With 5 bases clipped from V and 2 bases from J, the junction kept 7 bases outside the gene matches. The CDR3 loop spans 15 amino acids. The V gene's germline CDR1 is SGHVS and CDR2 FQNEAQ. In DNA, the CDR3 is TGTGCCAGCAGCCCCAGGGGGCGCGGGCAAGAGACCCAGTACTTC. It yields the protein CASSPRGRGQETQYF. Variable domain in full (rest from reference TRBV7-8 and TRBJ2-5): GAGVSQSPRYKVAKRGQDVALRCDPISGHVSLFWYQQALGQGPEFLTYFQNEAQLDKSGLPSDRFFAERPEGSVSTLKIQRTQQEDSAVYLCASSPRGRGQETQYFGPGTRLLVL.

The CDR3 loop is CASSVGHDGREQYV. For the CDR3, the DNA is TGTGCCAGCAGCGTAGGGCATGACGGGCGCGAGCAGTACGTC. The chain recombines TRBV9 with TRBJ2-7, with no clear D. Germline V gene data show CDR1 as SGDLS and CDR2 as YYNGEE. There are 14 residues in the CDR3. Deletions cut 0 bases from V and 6 bases from J, with 13 bases between.